This entry describes one T cell receptor (beta chain). This table comes from immunoSEQ multiplex PCR, and its TCRdb copy is limited to in-frame clones, with some not included. The top ten hold approximately 13% of the sample, which has 450,000 to 500,000 clones, less than 80% seen once. These data come from a study of shared clonotypes between healthy human individuals. Germline values: CDR1 SGHTA, CDR2 FQGTGA. V was cut by 2 bases and J by 4 bases, with 13 bases left in between. The CDR3 contains 15 residues. Genomic DNA for unsorted samples was obtained from about 90 million PBMCs. The rearrangement uses TRBV7-3 and TRBJ2-3; D remains ambiguous. The TCR was taken from a woman aged 40 to 49 in good health. Some clones in this sample may be carry-over from other donors' samples. The source material was PBMCs. The DNA of the CDR3 is TGTGCCAGCAGCTTACTCTGGCGAAGCGCAGATACGCAGTATTTT. Encoded protein: CASSLLWRSADTQYF.